This record covers a single TCR beta chain. The record originates from a study of T cell responses to AZD1222 COVID-19 vaccine. From germline, CDR1 is MNHEY and CDR2 SMNVEV (reference sequence). The CDR3 is 15 residues long. V lost 8 bases, J lost 6 bases, and 12 bases stayed unmatched. Assay used: immunoSEQ multiplex PCR; TCRdb lists only in-frame clones, some missing. The table includes roughly 150,000 clones, roughly 85% detected once. The sample here was peripheral blood, taken 28 days after the second AZD1222 dose. This receptor was taken from an adult who received the AZD1222 COVID-19 vaccine. V gene TRBV27 combines with J gene TRBJ2-2; 7 bases fit TRBD2. The CDR3 spells CASGELGGESGELFF. The CDR3 nucleotides read TGTGCCAGCGGGGAATTGGGGGGGGAGTCCGGGGAGCTGTTTTTT.